The 30 T cell receptor beta chains in this list originate from one sample, sequenced in a study of cytomegalovirus exposure and HLA in healthy donors. The PCR was carried out with 60 Vbeta primers and 13 Jbeta primers. Only in-frame clones appear in the TCRdb table, and some are missing; sequencing was by immunoSEQ multiplex PCR. The sample carries 200,000 or so clones, around 80% recorded once. The sequencing sample was made of PBMCs. The receptors shown here come from a man aged 50 to 60 in good health and CMV-seronegative.

The rearrangement uses TRBV6-1 and TRBJ2-7, with 12 bases fitting TRBD2. CDR1 and CDR2 (germline): MNHNS, SASEGT. With 2 bases clipped from V and 6 bases from J, the junction kept 2 bases outside the gene matches. The CDR3 totals 14 residues. The CDR3 nucleotides read TGTGCCAGCAGTGAAACTAGCGGGAGGCCCGAGCAGTACTTC. The encoded protein is CASSETSGRPEQYF.

This clone was counted a few times. The chain uses TRBV6-6 and TRBJ2-2; maybe TRBD2 (6 bases). Trimming removed 6 bases at V and 3 bases at J, with 14 bases between. Germline-derived CDR1 and CDR2 are MNHNY and SVGAGI (reference sequence). CDR3 length: 15 residues. In DNA, the CDR3 is TGTGCCAGCAGCGGAGGGCCAGTAGACACCGGGGAGCTGTTTTTT. Amino acid sequence: CASSGGPVDTGELFF.

The chain has TRBV7-6 and TRBJ2-5, with D uncertain. CDR3 length: 13 amino acids. The germline V gene encodes CDR1 SGHVS and CDR2 FNYEAQ. V was shortened by 1 base and J by 5 bases, with 8 bases between the two germline ends. The CDR3 DNA reads as TGTGCCAGCAGCTTAGTACAGTACGAGACCCAGTACTTC. Amino acid sequence: CASSLVQYETQYF.

The chain has TRBV6-6 and TRBJ2-5, with D uncertain. This CDR3 is built from 16 residues. The V and J ends lost 4 bases and 4 bases respectively, with 19 bases between them. Germline CDR1 MNHNY, CDR2 SVGAGI (reference sequence). In nucleotides, the CDR3 is TGTGCCAGCAGTTCCTCCCCGCAGGATTCAAGAGAGACCCAGTACTTC. Translated, it gives CASSSSPQDSRETQYF.

The rearrangement links TRBV30 to TRBJ1-6, with D unresolved. The germline gives CDR1 GTSNPN, CDR2 SVGIG (reference sequence). This CDR3 is 14 amino acids long. Trimming shortened V by 0 bases and J by 7 bases, and 10 bases separated the two germline ends. CDR3 bases: TGTGCCTGGAGTGTAGTGCGGGAAAATTCACCCCTCCACTTT. It specifies CAWSVVRENSPLHF.

The V and J genes are TRBV7-2 and TRBJ2-7, with TRBD2 matching over 10 bases. CDR1 and CDR2 from the germline V gene are SGHTA and FQGNSA. J lost 6 bases, V lost 5 bases, and 13 bases had no gene match. The CDR3 contains 16 residues. The CDR3 region has the DNA TGTGCCAGCAGCCCCAGGGGAGCGGGAGGGGAGCTCGAGCAGTACTTC. It encodes CASSPRGAGGELEQYF.

A note on this clone: The same CDR3 arises from other DNA sequences in this sample as well. V and J are TRBV28 and TRBJ2-7; maybe TRBD2 (7 bases). The CDR3 spans 17 residues. Germline-derived CDR1 and CDR2 are MDHEN and SYDVKM. Trimming removed 6 bases at V and 3 bases at J, with 24 bases between. The CDR3 region has the DNA TGTGCCAGCAGCCTGGGGGGGCAGGGTACATTTAACTACGAGCAGTACTTC. Translation gives CASSLGGQGTFNYEQYF.

The V and J genes are TRBV7-9 and TRBJ2-1; the D is unclear. The CDR3 is 12 amino acids. Germline CDR1 and CDR2: SEHNR and FQNEAQ (reference sequence). V was clipped by 6 bases and J by 4 bases, with 7 bases between them. The CDR3 loop is CASSTPYNEQFF. The CDR3 DNA follows: TGTGCCAGCAGTACACCGTACAATGAGCAGTTCTTC. The variable domain in full, completed from reference TRBV7-9 and TRBJ2-1, reads DTGVSQNPRHKITKRGQNVTFRCDPISEHNRLYWYRQTLGQGPEFLTYFQNEAQLEKSRLLSDRFSAERPKGSFSTLEIQRTEQGDSAMYLCASSTPYNEQFFGPGTRLTVL.

The chain is built from TRBV20-1 and TRBJ1-1; 8 bases fit TRBD1. Trimming removed 4 bases from V and 8 bases from J; junction bases left unmatched: 3. This CDR3 has 11 residues. Germline CDR1 and CDR2: DFQATT and SNEGSKA (reference sequence). DNA for the CDR3: TGCAGTGCTAAAAGGGACAGGGAAGCTTTCTTT. Amino acids: CSAKRDREAFF.

The table lists this clone with a few counts. The chain joins TRBV9 to TRBJ2-1; the match to TRBD1 covers 8 bases. Per the germline V gene, CDR1 is SGDLS and CDR2 is YYNGEE. CDR3 size: 16 residues. J was trimmed by 4 bases and V by 0 bases; bases with no gene match: 6. The CDR3 loop reads CASSVEGQGTYNEQFF. CDR3 sequence (DNA): TGTGCCAGCAGCGTAGAAGGACAGGGTACTTACAATGAGCAGTTCTTC.

J is TRBJ2-3 and V is TRBV9; TRBD2 matches at 8 bases. This CDR3 spans 14 amino acids. J lost 4 bases, V lost 3 bases, and 4 bases had no gene match. Germline V CDR1 and CDR2: SGDLS, YYNGEE. CDR3 in DNA: TGTGCCAGCAGCGCAAGCGGGAGCCCAGATACGCAGTATTTT. It specifies CASSASGSPDTQYF.

The chain has TRBV9 and TRBJ2-1, with 9 nucleotides matching TRBD2. Germline V gene sequence: CDR1 SGDLS, CDR2 YYNGEE. Trimming removed 0 bases from V and 10 bases from J; junction bases left unmatched: 8. The CDR3 covers 15 residues. CDR3 protein: CASSVAGTSLLEQFF. DNA for the CDR3: TGTGCCAGCAGCGTAGCTGGGACTAGCCTTTTGGAGCAGTTCTTC.

The rearrangement links TRBV7-9 to TRBJ2-7, with no clear D. The CDR3 length is 15 residues. Germline CDR1 reads SEHNR; CDR2 reads FQNEAQ (reference sequence). V was clipped by 0 bases and J by 4 bases, with 13 bases between them. DNA for the CDR3: TGTGCCAGCAGCTTAGCGCTATCCCCATCGTACGAGCAGTACTTC. Its protein product is CASSLALSPSYEQYF.

The chain links TRBV5-5 to TRBJ2-7, with D possibly being TRBD1 (6 bases). Germline CDR1 is SGHKS and CDR2 is YYEKEE (reference sequence). V was cut by 0 bases and J by 5 bases, with 12 bases left in between. This CDR3 spans 14 amino acids. In nucleotides, the CDR3 is TGTGCCAGCAGCTTGGGACAGGCCTGGAACGAGCAGTACTTC. As protein: CASSLGQAWNEQYF. Together with reference TRBV5-5 and TRBJ2-7, the CDR3 gives the full variable domain: DAGVTQSPTHLIKTRGQQVTLRCSPISGHKSVSWYQQVLGQGPQFIFQYYEKEERGRGNFPDRFSARQFPNYSSELNVNALLLGDSALYLCASSLGQAWNEQYFGPGTRLTVT.

This chain joins TRBV13 and TRBJ2-7; D not resolved. Germline V lookup: CDR1 PRHDT, CDR2 FYEKMQ (reference sequence). The CDR3 is 10 amino acids. V was cut by 5 bases and J by 5 bases, with 4 bases left in between. The CDR3 here is CASSGNEQYF. DNA of the CDR3: TGTGCCAGCAGCGGCAACGAGCAGTACTTC.

V usage is TRBV9 and J usage is TRBJ1-2; D may be TRBD1 (5 bases). CDR3 length equals 14 residues. The V gene's germline CDR1 is SGDLS and CDR2 YYNGEE. V lost 0 bases and J 2 bases, leaving 8 bases between the germline ends. CDR3 DNA: TGTGCCAGCAGCGTAGTTGGGGCCAACTATGGCTACACCTTC. Residues: CASSVVGANYGYTF.

About this clone itself: One end of the junction varies from germline; a read error may be responsible. The same CDR3 also results from other DNA sequences found in this sample. The CDR3 loop is CASGGVSGANVLTF. The CDR3 bases are TGTGCCAGCGGGGGGGTCTCTGGGGCTAACGTCCTGACTTTC. The chain has TRBV9 and TRBJ2-6; 7 nucleotides agree with TRBD2. The CDR3 runs to 14 residues. From germline, CDR1 is SGDLS and CDR2 YYNGEE.

V gene TRBV5-1 combines with J gene TRBJ2-5, with 12 bases matching TRBD2. Per germline, CDR1 SGHRS and CDR2 YFSETQ. The ends lost 0 bases at V and 5 bases at J; junction bases unmatched: 2. The CDR3 has 15 amino acids. CDR3 sequence reads: CASSLETSGRETQYF. The CDR3 coding sequence is TGCGCCAGCAGCTTGGAAACTAGCGGGAGGGAGACCCAGTACTTC.

The chain carries TRBV5-1 and TRBJ1-6; D uncertain. The CDR3 is 15 amino acids. V shed 4 bases and J shed 10 bases, with 18 bases lying between them. CDR1 and CDR2 (germline): SGHRS, YFSETQ. CDR3 protein: CASSPTDYEWSPLHF. The DNA of the CDR3 is TGCGCCAGCAGCCCTACAGACTATGAGTGGTCACCCCTCCACTTT.

The chain is built from TRBV20-1 and TRBJ2-5; 8 bases are a match to TRBD1. V dropped 7 bases and J dropped 4; count of bases not matched to a gene: 2. This CDR3 is 11 amino acids long. Looked up from germline, CDR1 is DFQATT and CDR2 is SNEGSKA (reference sequence). This chain's CDR3 is CSGQGSETQYF. DNA for the CDR3: TGCAGTGGACAGGGGTCAGAGACCCAGTACTTC.

This clone was counted a single time. This chain connects TRBV5-1 to TRBJ2-1; TRBD1 matches at 7 bases. Germline V gives CDR1 SGHRS, CDR2 YFSETQ. This CDR3 has 14 residues. Trimming at V came to 2 bases and at J to 10 bases, leaving 9 bases not matched to a gene. Here the CDR3 DNA reads TGCGCCAGCAGCTTCCACAGGGGCTGGGAGGAGCAGTTCTTC. It translates to CASSFHRGWEEQFF.

The chain couples TRBV29-1 to TRBJ2-3; 10 nucleotides line up with TRBD2. The CDR3 has 17 residues. V lost 4 bases, J lost 0 bases, and 10 bases stayed unmatched. Germline CDR1 and CDR2: SQVTM and ANQGSEA. The CDR3 protein is CSVGSGRAFLSTDTQYF. Here the CDR3 DNA reads TGCAGCGTTGGAAGCGGGAGGGCCTTTTTAAGCACAGATACGCAGTATTTT.

The chain carries TRBV11-2 and TRBJ2-2; TRBD2 agrees at 8 bases. After removal of 5 bases from V and 4 bases from J, the junction contained 9 bases not matched to a gene. Looked up from germline, CDR1 is SGHAT and CDR2 is FQNNGV. The CDR3 extends over 16 amino acids. CDR3 bases: TGTGCCAGCAGCCTCGGGCGGGGGGCCGTCACCGGGGAGCTGTTTTTT. This sequence encodes CASSLGRGAVTGELFF.

This clone appeared a few times. This sequence joins TRBV18 and TRBJ2-1; 8 bases align to TRBD1. CDR3 length: 16 amino acids. In germline, CDR1 is KGHSH, CDR2 LQKENI. V shed 1 base and J 7 bases; nucleotides not matched to a gene: 9. For the CDR3, the DNA is TGTGCCAGCTCACCACGGCCAGACAGGGGTTGGAATGAGCAGTTCTTC. It yields the protein CASSPRPDRGWNEQFF.

The chain recombines TRBV10-3 with TRBJ2-1, with D possibly being TRBD1 (5 bases). The germline V and J ends were trimmed by 8 bases and 5 bases, with 10 bases remaining between them. From germline, CDR1 is ENHRY and CDR2 SYGVKD. This CDR3 spans 12 amino acids. CDR3 amino acids: CAIEGAHNEQFF. The CDR3 DNA reads TGTGCCATCGAAGGGGCCCACAATGAGCAGTTCTTC.

This chain uses TRBV11-2 with TRBJ2-5, with TRBD2 as a possible D gene (5 bases). Deletions cut 3 bases from V and 1 base from J, with 6 bases between. Germline CDR1 reads SGHAT; CDR2 reads FQNNGV. This CDR3 is built from 13 residues. Here the CDR3 DNA reads TGTGCCAGCAGCTTCGGACTCCAAGAGACCCAGTACTTC. This sequence encodes CASSFGLQETQYF.

V gene TRBV29-1 combines with J gene TRBJ2-2; a weak D match, TRBD1 (5 bases). Between the trimmed V and J ends, which lost 7 bases and 2 bases, there was a span of 14 bases. There are 14 residues in the CDR3. Germline CDR1 and CDR2: SQVTM and ANQGSEA. The CDR3, as DNA: TGCAGCGCCCTAACAGGAGTTAACACCGGGGAGCTGTTTTTT. Translated, it gives CSALTGVNTGELFF.

The gene calls are TRBV25-1 and TRBJ1-2, with TRBD1 matching 9 bases. The V and J ends lost 4 bases and 8 bases, in that order; junction bases with no gene match: 8. CDR1 and CDR2 (germline): MGHDK, SYGVNS. This CDR3 contains 14 residues. For the CDR3, the DNA is TGTGCCAGCAGTGGCCCCGGGACAGGGCGCGGCTACACCTTC. Translating it yields CASSGPGTGRGYTF.

This clone came up a few times. The chain couples TRBV5-6 to TRBJ2-2, with 8 bases matching TRBD2. Germline values: CDR1 SGHDT, CDR2 YYEEEE. J gave up 3 bases and V 4 bases, and 5 bases lay outside the gene matches. The CDR3 runs to 15 residues. The CDR3 sequence: CASSPSGSYTGELFF. The CDR3 nucleotides are TGTGCCAGCAGCCCGAGCGGGAGCTACACCGGGGAGCTGTTTTTT. Based on the CDR3 plus reference TRBV5-6 and TRBJ2-2, the full variable domain is DAGVTQSPTHLIKTRGQQVTLRCSPKSGHDTVSWYQQALGQGPQFIFQYYEEEERQRGNFPDRFSGHQFPNYSSELNVNALLLGDSALYLCASSPSGSYTGELFFGEGSRLTVL.

Written as DNA, the CDR3 is TGTGCCAGCAGCCTGGTATTGGGGCTACAAGAGACCCAGTACTTC. It encodes CASSLVLGLQETQYF. The chain uses TRBV7-2 and TRBJ2-5; possibly TRBD1 for D (5 bases). The CDR3 length is 15 residues. Germline V gene lookup returns CDR1 SGHTA and CDR2 FQGNSA. Trimming pared 5 bases from V and 2 bases from J, leaving 15 bases between.